This T cell receptor beta chain came from a study of shared clonotypes between healthy human individuals (dated by TCRdb to about 2020). Broadly, across the study: Two women and a few men aged 18 to 49 years were included in the cohort. Blood TCR repertoires of five healthy adults were deeply sequenced to estimate repertoire size and the extent of clonotype sharing between individuals. To increase sequencing depth and limit assay-specific biases, TCR repertoire library preparation and sequencing were carried out by different laboratories using diverse techniques. Each donor's leukapheresis produced roughly between roughly 0.9 and 9 billion PBMCs.

Using the deep immunoSEQ assay, TCR CDR3 regions were amplified from genomic DNA by multiplex PCR. Extracted genomic DNA from each cell subset was spread evenly across all wells of several immunoSEQ 96-well plates, with each plate serving as a replicate. Each replicate PCR for unsorted PBMC received approximately 300 ng genomic DNA, equal to 30,000 to 35,000 T cell genomes. Ten immunoSEQ deep assay plates were used to sequence the unsorted PBMC genomic DNA. The purified libraries were quantified using a Qubit 3.0 fluorometer, sized with a Bioanalyzer 2100, and then quantified again using the KAPA Library Quantification kit. Each immunoSEQ 96-well plate was sequenced on its own single-read 150-cycle Illumina NextSeq 550 flow cell. From the authors' description of their analysis: Because only junctional sequences without quality scores were contained in the immunoSEQ output, filtering matching that applied to full-length reads could not be performed. To assign V/J genes and CDR3, sequences were annotated against IMGT germline references using PyIR, a Python wrapper for IgBLAST v1.9. Reads with weak V/J assignments (E-value above 1e-6), missing CDR3, stop codons, out-of-frame junctions, or ambiguous translated residues were removed. V3J clonotypes were defined by identical inferred V gene, J gene, and CDR3 amino acid sequence. Percentage overlap between repertoires was computed as shared unique clonotypes divided by the size of the smaller repertoire. Three approaches were used to assess repertoire richness: RTK rarefaction, the Chao1 estimator, and Recon v2.1 estimates of unobserved clonotypes. This immuneACCESS table, as held by TCRdb, lists in-frame sequences with V and J called but not all clones. Of the missing ones, under half trace to an unresolved V gene in checked studies; the others have no known cause. V, J and clone size are taken as reported in that table, and D and trimming were inferred from the DNA itself. This sample is represented by under 600,000 clones; 75% to 80% of them were singletons. Around 12% of the sample is held by the ten biggest clonotypes.

For this clone: Its antigen is still unknown. No much larger clonotype is one base removed from it; base qualities were not supplied.

The donors were healthy, HIV-negative adults with no recently reported acute infections or vaccinations. Every donor was a Caucasian adult living in Nashville, Tennessee, USA. For unsorted samples, approximately 81 million PBMCs were counted, and genomic DNA was extracted using the QIAamp DNA Blood Mini kit. After blood collection by leukapheresis, PBMCs were isolated using Ficoll-Histopaque density gradient centrifugation and then cryopreserved in the vapor phase of liquid nitrogen. Points the paper makes about the study in general: Because the study included only a small number of donors, the genetic and exposure-history diversity represented was limited. Sampling was restricted to blood, and TCR repertoires in tissue are likely to differ from TCR repertoires in blood. Pairwise subsampling led to the expectation that sequencing depth would affect the degree of clonotype sharing among donors.

The cysteine opens and the phenylalanine closes a CDR3 of 14 amino acids. The CDR3 DNA has 42 bases and is translated from base 1. CDR1 is given as SEHNR and CDR2 as FQNEAQ, both from the germline V gene (reference sequence). V loses 5 bases, J loses 2 bases, and the germline ends lie 11 bases apart. This sequence was found in a woman aged 40 to 50 in good health. Some clones in this sample may be carry-over from other donors' samples. Sequencing was carried out using PBMCs. The sequence links TRBV7-9 to TRBJ2-3, with an unclear D gene assignment. In nucleotides, the sequence is TGTGCCAGCAGCCCCTCAATCCCCACAGATACGCAGTATTTT. Its protein product is CASSPSIPTDTQYF.